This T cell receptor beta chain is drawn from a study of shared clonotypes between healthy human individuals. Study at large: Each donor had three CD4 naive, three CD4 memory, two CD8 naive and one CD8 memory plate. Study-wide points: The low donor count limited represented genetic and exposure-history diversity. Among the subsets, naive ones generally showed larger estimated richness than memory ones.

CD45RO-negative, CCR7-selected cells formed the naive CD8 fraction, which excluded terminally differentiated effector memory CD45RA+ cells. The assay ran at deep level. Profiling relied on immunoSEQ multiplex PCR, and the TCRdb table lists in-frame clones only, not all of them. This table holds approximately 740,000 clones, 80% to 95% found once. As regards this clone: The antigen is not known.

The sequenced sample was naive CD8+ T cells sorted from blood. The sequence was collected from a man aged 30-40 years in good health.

In nucleotides, the CDR3 is TGTGCCAGCAGCGCGCGGGAAAGGGCCGACACAGATACGCAGTATTTT. Its translation: CASSARERADTDTQYF. V usage is TRBV9 and J usage is TRBJ2-3, with D possibly being TRBD2 (6 bases). CDR3 length: 16 amino acids. Trimming removed 3 bases at V and 2 bases at J, with 16 bases between. CDR1 SGDLS and CDR2 YYNGEE come from the germline V gene.